A single count supports the clone carrying this T cell receptor (beta chain). The data stem from a study of blood T cell repertoires in COVID-19. Clones were sequenced by immunoSEQ multiplex PCR, and TCRdb holds only the in-frame ones, with some missing. Of some 150,000 clones detected, 83% appear once; the ten largest clones hold under 4.5%. CDR3 length: 14 residues. CDR1 and CDR2 (germline): MDHEN, SYDVKM. V lost 5 bases and J lost 5, with 16 bases in between. Source material: PBMCs or T cells enriched from blood (not recorded which). J is TRBJ2-7 and V is TRBV28; D might be TRBD2 (5 bases). The receptor was isolated from a woman aged 50 to 60 who had recovered from COVID-19. CDR3 bases: TGTGCCAGCAGTAACCCCGCACGGGGTAACGAGCAGTACGTC. Encoded protein: CASSNPARGNEQYV.